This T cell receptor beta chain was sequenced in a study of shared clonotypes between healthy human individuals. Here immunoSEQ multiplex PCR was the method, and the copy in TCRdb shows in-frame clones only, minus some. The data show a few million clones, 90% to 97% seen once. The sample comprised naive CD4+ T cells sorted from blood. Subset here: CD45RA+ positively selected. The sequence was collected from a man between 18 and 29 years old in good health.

CDR3 nucleotides: TGTGCCAGTAGTATAGAGTGGCAGCGGGATGAAAAACTGTTTTTT. Its protein is CASSIEWQRDEKLFF. The V gene is TRBV19, the J gene TRBJ1-4; D unresolved. The CDR3 is made up of 15 amino acids. Germline CDR1 is LNHDA and CDR2 is SQIVND (reference sequence). Trimming removed 0 bases at V and 6 bases at J, with 11 bases between.